In this sample, the clone carrying this T cell receptor (beta chain) turned up once. Here immunoSEQ multiplex PCR was the method, and the copy in TCRdb shows in-frame clones only, minus some. The table lists hundreds of thousands of clones, 85% to 90% of them singletons. These data come from a study of blood T cell repertoires in COVID-19. Study background: Collection of acute and convalescent COVID-19 samples took place in the United States, Italy and Spain.

Sequenced sample: peripheral blood. The TCR sequence derives from a woman between 40 and 50 years old with COVID-19, enrolled during active disease.

CDR3 sequence: CASSRRGQTDTQYF. The CDR3, as DNA: TGTGCCAGCAGTCGTAGGGGGCAAACAGATACGCAGTATTTT. The chain uses TRBV9 and TRBJ2-3; 7 positions agree with TRBD1. Trimming removed 5 bases from V and 3 bases from J; junction bases left unmatched: 6. The germline gives CDR1 SGDLS, CDR2 YYNGEE. This CDR3 spans 14 amino acids.